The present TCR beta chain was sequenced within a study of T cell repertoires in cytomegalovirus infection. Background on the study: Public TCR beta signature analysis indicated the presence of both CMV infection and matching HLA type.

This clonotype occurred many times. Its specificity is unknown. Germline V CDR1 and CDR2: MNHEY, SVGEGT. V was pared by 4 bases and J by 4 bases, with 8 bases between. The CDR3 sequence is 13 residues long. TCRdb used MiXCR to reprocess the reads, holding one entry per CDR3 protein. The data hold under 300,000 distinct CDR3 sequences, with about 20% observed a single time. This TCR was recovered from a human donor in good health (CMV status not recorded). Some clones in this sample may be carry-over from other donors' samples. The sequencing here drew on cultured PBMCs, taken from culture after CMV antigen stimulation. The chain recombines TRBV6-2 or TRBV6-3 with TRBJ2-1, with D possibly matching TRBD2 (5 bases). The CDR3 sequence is CASSWGEYNEQFF. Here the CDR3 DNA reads TGTGCCAGCAGTTGGGGAGAATACAATGAGCAGTTCTTC.